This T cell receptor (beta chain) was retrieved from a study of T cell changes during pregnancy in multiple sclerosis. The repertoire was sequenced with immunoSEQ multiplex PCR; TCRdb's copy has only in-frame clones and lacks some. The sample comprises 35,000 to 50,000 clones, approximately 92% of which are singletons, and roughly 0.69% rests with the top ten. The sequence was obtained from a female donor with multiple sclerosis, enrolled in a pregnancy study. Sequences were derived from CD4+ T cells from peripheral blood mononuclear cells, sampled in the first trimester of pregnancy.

The CDR3 spells CASSKVTGENTEAFF. The CDR3 nucleotides read TGTGCCAGCAGCAAAGTTACAGGGGAGAACACTGAAGCTTTCTTT. The chain carries TRBV21-1 and TRBJ1-1; the table's D call, TRBD1, was not checked against the DNA. TRBV21-1 is classified as a pseudogene. The CDR3 sequence is 15 residues long.